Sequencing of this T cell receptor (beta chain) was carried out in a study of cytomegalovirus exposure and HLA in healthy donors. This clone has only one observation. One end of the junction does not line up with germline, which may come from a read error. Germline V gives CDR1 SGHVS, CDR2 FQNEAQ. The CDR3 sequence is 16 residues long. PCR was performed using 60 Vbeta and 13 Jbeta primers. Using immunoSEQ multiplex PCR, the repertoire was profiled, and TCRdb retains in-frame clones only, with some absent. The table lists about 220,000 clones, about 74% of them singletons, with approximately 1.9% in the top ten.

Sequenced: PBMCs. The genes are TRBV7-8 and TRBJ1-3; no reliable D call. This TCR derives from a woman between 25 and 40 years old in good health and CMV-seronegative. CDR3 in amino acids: CASSLGPRGGGNAIYF. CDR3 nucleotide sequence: TGTGCCAGCAGCTTAGGTCCTCGAGGAGGAGGAAACGCCATATATTTT.